The clone carrying this T cell receptor beta chain has just one count. Its antigen is still unknown. The ends were cut back, 2 bases at V and 6 bases at J, with 10 bases in the middle. The CDR3 sequence is 13 residues long. From germline, CDR1 is MDHEN and CDR2 SYDVKM. The source of the sample is a study of T cell responses to AZD1222 COVID-19 vaccine. Sequenced by immunoSEQ multiplex PCR; TCRdb stores in-frame clones only, minus some. This table holds some 140,000 clones, 90% to 95% found once. Study results and caveats: All repertoire sampling was performed exclusively after the peak T cell response. Possibly, clonal diversity was underestimated; donors were largely white British and included more females. With two AZD1222 doses given, Spike-specific TCR breadth and depth both rose.

The sequences come from peripheral blood, collected on day 0 of AZD1222 vaccination. The TCR originated in an adult in good health. The chain uses TRBV28 and TRBJ1-2; no clear D gene. The CDR3 here is CASSLRDLHGYTF. The CDR3 nucleotides are TGTGCCAGCAGTTTAAGGGATCTGCATGGCTACACCTTC.